These 24 T cell receptor beta chains were sequenced from one sample in a study of blood T cell repertoires in COVID-19. Assay: immunoSEQ multiplex PCR; the TCRdb copy retains only in-frame clones and omits some. The sample lists 100,000 or so clones, 69% occurring once. The sample taken for sequencing was peripheral blood. The receptors here all came from an elderly man with acute or convalescent COVID-19.

The chain links TRBV5-4 to TRBJ1-1; D might be TRBD1 (6 bases). CDR1 SGHNT and CDR2 YYREEE come from the germline V gene (reference sequence). This CDR3 comprises 16 residues. V was pared by 4 bases and J by 5 bases, with 21 bases between. The CDR3 coding sequence is TGTGCCAGCAGCCCTCCTTCGACAGGAGTCGGAACTGAAGCTTTCTTT. Its translation: CASSPPSTGVGTEAFF.

The CDR3 DNA reads as TGTGCCAGCAGCCGGGCGGGCCAACGGCGTAATGGCTACACCTTC. This sequence encodes CASSRAGQRRNGYTF. The rearrangement links TRBV11-2 to TRBJ1-2; D remains ambiguous. Trimming pared 5 bases from V and 6 bases from J, leaving 19 bases between. Looked up from germline, CDR1 is SGHAT and CDR2 is FQNNGV. CDR3 size: 15 residues.

The rearrangement joins TRBV6-6 to TRBJ2-1; 10 nucleotides line up with TRBD2. From germline, CDR1 is MNHNY and CDR2 SVGAGI (reference sequence). V dropped 5 bases and J dropped 6; count of bases not matched to a gene: 4. CDR3 size: 14 residues. The CDR3 nucleotides are TGTGCCAGCAGTCGCCCTAGCGGGGGCAATGAGCAGTTCTTC. It is translated as CASSRPSGGNEQFF.

The gene calls are TRBV3-1 (or the pseudogene TRBV3-2) and TRBJ2-7; tentatively, D is TRBD2 (7 bases). Germline V lookup: CDR1 LGHDT, CDR2 YNNKEL (reference sequence). This CDR3 is 16 amino acids long. V lost 3 bases and J lost 0, with 15 bases in between. The CDR3 DNA sequence: TGTGCCAGCAGCCAGAAGGGGGGGCTGAGCTCCTACGAGCAGTACTTC. Translated: CASSQKGGLSSYEQYF.

The chain carries TRBV6-5 and TRBJ2-6; the D is unclear. The length of the CDR3 is 15 residues. V was clipped by 6 bases and J by 3 bases, with 12 bases between them. Germline CDR1 and CDR2: MNHEY and SVGAGI. CDR3 in DNA: TGTGCCAGCAGCCCCCAAGAGGATGGGGCCAACGTCCTGACTTTC. Its translation is CASSPQEDGANVLTF.

In its sample, this clone was seen a few times. The genes are TRBV18 and TRBJ2-7; TRBD1 aligns across 9 bases. Per the germline V gene, CDR1 is KGHSH and CDR2 is LQKENI. J gave up 3 bases and V 2 bases, and 5 bases lay outside the gene matches. This CDR3 is built from 15 residues. CDR3 bases: TGTGCCAGCTCACCAGCGACAGGGGGAGGCTACGAGCAGTACTTC. Protein sequence: CASSPATGGGYEQYF. The full variable domain, its missing parts supplied by reference TRBV18 and TRBJ2-7, is NAGVMQNPRHLVRRRGQEARLRCSPMKGHSHVYWYRQLPEEGLKFMVYLQKENIIDESGMPKERFSAEFPKEGPSILRIQQVVRGDSAAYFCASSPATGGGYEQYFGPGTRLTVT.

The chain uses TRBV6-5 and TRBJ1-1; D gene ambiguous. Germline CDR1 reads MNHEY; CDR2 reads SVGAGI. V was shortened by 7 bases and J by 0 bases, with 15 bases between the two germline ends. This CDR3 is 15 amino acids long. CDR3 sequence reads: CASKSGGLMNTEAFF. The CDR3 DNA follows: TGTGCCAGCAAGTCAGGAGGACTTATGAACACTGAAGCTTTCTTT.

This clone occurred a few times. CDR3 sequence (DNA): TGTGCCAGCAGTTTAATAGCGTACGCGAACACCGGGGAGCTGTTTTTT. It is translated as CASSLIAYANTGELFF. J is TRBJ2-2 and V is TRBV6-5; maybe TRBD2 (5 bases). Trimming shortened V by 4 bases and J by 0 bases, and 12 bases separated the two germline ends. This CDR3 is built from 16 residues. The V gene's germline CDR1 is MNHEY and CDR2 SVGAGI.

The chain couples TRBV28 to TRBJ1-5; no clear D. The germline V gene encodes CDR1 MDHEN and CDR2 SYDVKM. V was trimmed by 5 bases and J by 5 bases, leaving 4 bases between them. This CDR3 comprises 11 residues. CDR3 nucleotide sequence: TGTGCCAGCAGTGTAGATCAGCCCCAGCATTTT. It specifies CASSVDQPQHF.

J is TRBJ2-7 and V is TRBV28; the match to TRBD2 covers 11 bases. The CDR3 is made up of 15 amino acids. Germline loops: CDR1 MDHEN, CDR2 SYDVKM. V dropped 8 bases and J dropped 3; count of bases not matched to a gene: 9. CDR3 DNA: TGTGCCAGCCGCCTAACTAGCGGGAGAAACTACGAGCAGTACTTC. This codes for CASRLTSGRNYEQYF.

J is TRBJ2-7 and V is TRBV11-1; 10 bases map to TRBD2. Unmatched junction bases numbered 5, after V lost 6 bases and J lost 3 bases. CDR1 and CDR2 from the germline V gene are SGHAT and FQDESV (reference sequence). The CDR3 has 14 residues. The CDR3 sequence is CASSGTSASYEQYF. CDR3 in DNA: TGTGCCAGCAGTGGGACTAGCGCGAGCTACGAGCAGTACTTC. Variable domain in full (rest from reference TRBV11-1 and TRBJ2-7): EAEVAQSPRYKITEKSQAVAFWCDPISGHATLYWYRQILGQGPELLVQFQDESVVDDSQLPKDRFSAERLKGVDSTLKIQPAELGDSAMYLCASSGTSASYEQYFGPGTRLTVT.

This clone was recorded only once. The V call is TRBV12-3 or TRBV12-4, the J call TRBJ2-4, with D hard to call. V lost 5 bases and J lost 5, with 7 bases in between. The CDR3 totals 12 residues. The CDR3 DNA reads TGTGCCAGCAGTCTCCTTGAAAACATTCAGTACTTC. This codes for CASSLLENIQYF.

This clone has at least ten counts. The chain combines TRBV28 with TRBJ2-7, with TRBD2 as a possible D gene (6 bases). The V gene lost 7 bases and the J gene lost 0 bases, with 10 bases spanning the gap. The CDR3 consists of 13 residues. The germline CDR1 and CDR2 sequences are MDHEN and SYDVKM. The CDR3 sequence is CASTPDYSYEQYF. In DNA, the CDR3 is TGTGCCAGCACCCCGGACTACTCCTACGAGCAGTACTTC.

The chain links TRBV24-1 to TRBJ2-1; 10 nucleotides align to TRBD1. The CDR3 loop spans 12 amino acids. The V gene end was trimmed by 9 bases and the J gene end by 10 bases; junction bases not matched to a gene: 5. CDR1 and CDR2 (germline): KGHDR, SFDVKD. The CDR3 bases are TGTGCCACCGGACAGGGGGTAGGGGAGCAGTTCTTC. Residues: CATGQGVGEQFF.

J is TRBJ2-5 and V is TRBV5-1, with TRBD1 matching 7 bases. V was clipped by 2 bases and J by 1 base; unmatched bases: 2. From germline, CDR1 is SGHRS and CDR2 YFSETQ. This CDR3 region has 14 residues. The CDR3 bases are TGCGCCAGCAGCTTCGGGACAGCCCAAGAGACCCAGTACTTC. This sequence encodes CASSFGTAQETQYF.

V is TRBV24-1 and J is TRBJ2-6; D uncertain. The V gene's germline CDR1 is KGHDR and CDR2 SFDVKD. The germline V and J ends were trimmed by 6 bases and 0 bases, with 5 bases remaining between them. This CDR3 comprises 14 residues. The CDR3 loop is CATSSRSGANVLTF. The DNA of the CDR3 is TGTGCCACCAGTTCCCGCTCTGGGGCCAACGTCCTGACTTTC.

This clone came up once. The rearrangement uses TRBV11-1 and TRBJ2-3, with D possibly matching TRBD2 (5 bases). The length of the CDR3 is 14 residues. Germline-derived CDR1 and CDR2 are SGHAT and FQDESV (reference sequence). Trimming shortened V by 1 base and J by 2 bases, and 7 bases separated the two germline ends. The CDR3 nucleotides read TGTGCCAGCAGCTTAGGAGGGATCACAGATACGCAGTATTTT. Translated: CASSLGGITDTQYF.

The genes are TRBV19 and TRBJ1-5; D gene ambiguous. Trimming shortened V by 1 base and J by 1 base, and 11 bases separated the two germline ends. CDR1 and CDR2 from the germline V gene are LNHDA and SQIVND (reference sequence). The CDR3 loop spans 16 amino acids. The CDR3 spells CASSIGAGVSNQPQHF. The DNA of the CDR3 is TGTGCCAGTAGTATAGGGGCAGGTGTCAGCAATCAGCCCCAGCATTTT.

The chain combines TRBV14 with TRBJ2-1; maybe TRBD1 (5 bases). Germline CDR1 SGHDN, CDR2 FVKESK. The CDR3 consists of 13 residues. Trimming removed 4 bases at V and 11 bases at J, with 15 bases between. The CDR3 reads CASSLQGSPKQFF. The CDR3 nucleotides are TGTGCCAGCAGCCTTCAGGGAAGTCCGAAGCAGTTCTTC.

This clone is labeled as medium-sized. This sequence joins TRBV2 and TRBJ2-2; weak D call: TRBD1 (6 bases). This CDR3 is built from 17 residues. V gave up 4 bases and J gave up 3 bases, with 18 bases separating them. The germline gives CDR1 SNHLY, CDR2 FYNNEI. DNA for the CDR3: TGTGCCAGCAGTGGGGACCCGGGACACCTAGACACCGGGGAGCTGTTTTTT. This encodes CASSGDPGHLDTGELFF.

The V gene is TRBV18, the J gene TRBJ2-3; 11 positions agree with TRBD2. The CDR3 runs 16 residues. V lost 3 bases, J lost 2 bases, and 4 bases stayed unmatched. Looked up from germline, CDR1 is KGHSH and CDR2 is LQKENI. DNA for the CDR3: TGTGCCAGCTCACCCTTAGCGGGAGGGACCACAGATACGCAGTATTTT. Translated: CASSPLAGGTTDTQYF.

This clone was found a few times. The chain links TRBV29-1 to TRBJ2-1; D perhaps matches TRBD2 (6 bases). The CDR3 consists of 10 residues. V was shortened by 4 bases and J by 8 bases, with 6 bases between the two germline ends. Germline V gene sequence: CDR1 SQVTM, CDR2 ANQGSEA. In nucleotides, the CDR3 is TGCAGCGTTGGGGAGGATGAGCAGTTCTTC. This gives the protein CSVGEDEQFF.

The V and J genes are TRBV11-2 and TRBJ2-7; TRBD2 matches at 9 bases. The V gene end was trimmed by 5 bases and the J gene end by 3 bases; junction bases not matched to a gene: 8. The V gene's germline CDR1 is SGHAT and CDR2 FQNNGV. The length of the CDR3 is 15 residues. CDR3 amino acids: CASSLRLADNYEQYF. The CDR3 bases are TGTGCCAGCAGCCTTCGACTAGCGGATAACTACGAGCAGTACTTC.

The chain is built from TRBV28 and TRBJ1-5; no clear D gene. Between the trimmed V and J ends, which lost 6 bases and 2 bases, there was a span of 14 bases. Per germline, CDR1 MDHEN and CDR2 SYDVKM. The CDR3 loop spans 15 amino acids. The chain's CDR3 is CASSRQDIGNQPQHF. CDR3 DNA sequence: TGTGCCAGCAGCCGCCAAGACATTGGCAATCAGCCCCAGCATTTT.